Listed below are T cell receptor beta chains from one sample, sequenced in a study of blood T cell repertoires in COVID-19. Generated by immunoSEQ multiplex PCR, the TCRdb table keeps only in-frame clones and is missing some. The repertoire has 290,000 or so clones, about 89% of them found once; the top ten carry over 2.5%. The sequenced sample was PBMCs or T cells enriched from blood (not recorded which). The receptors here all came from a woman between 18 and 30 years old who had recovered from COVID-19. The CDR3 runs from the conserved cysteine through the conserved F or W. D genes are given only for firm matches. Size is stated for part of the rows, as once, few or many counts, or as a class when the clone is expanded.

cdr3_aa cdr3_nt v_call clone_size d_call j_call
CASSYGQATDGYTF TGTGCCAGCAGTTACGGACAGGCGACGGATGGCTACACCTTC TRBV28 - TRBD1 TRBJ1-2
CASSSSGVLTDTQYF TGTGCCAGCAGCTCTAGCGGAGTCCTCACAGATACGCAGTATTTT TRBV5-8 - TRBD2 TRBJ2-3
CASSPGTSGKLLWKQFF TGTGCCAGCAGCCCTGGGACTAGCGGGAAGTTATTGTGGAAGCAGTTCTTC TRBV16 once TRBD2 TRBJ2-1
CASSPSEGQGSYEQYF TGTGCCAGCAGCCCCTCCGAGGGACAGGGTTCCTACGAGCAGTACTTC TRBV21-1 - - TRBJ2-7
CASSQEELARAQYF TGCGCCAGCAGCCAAGAGGAACTAGCGCGGGCCCAGTACTTC TRBV4-1 - TRBD2 TRBJ2-5
CASSDSRQGNQPQHF TGCGCCAGCAGTGACTCGCGACAGGGCAATCAGCCCCAGCATTTT TRBV10-2 - - TRBJ1-5
CSVGGGGTYGYTF TGCAGCGTTGGGGGAGGGGGGACCTATGGCTACACCTTC TRBV29-1 - - TRBJ1-2
CASGFRGTSGGVNTQYF TGTGCTAGTGGTTTTCGAGGGACTAGCGGGGGGGTAAATACGCAGTATTTT TRBV12-5 - TRBD2 TRBJ2-3
CASSWRDRSSGANVLTF TGTGCCAGCAGTTGGAGGGACAGATCCTCTGGGGCCAACGTCCTGACTTTC TRBV28 once - TRBJ2-6
CAISWALNEKLFF TGTGCCATCAGTTGGGCCCTGAATGAAAAACTGTTTTTT TRBV10-3 - - TRBJ1-4
CASSPPGLAGSTGELFF TGTGCCAGCTCACCACCGGGACTAGCGGGAAGCACCGGGGAGCTGTTTTTT TRBV18 - TRBD2 TRBJ2-2
CASSSGTSRETQYF TGTGCCAGCAGCTCCGGGACTAGCAGGGAGACCCAGTACTTC TRBV7-8 - TRBD2 TRBJ2-5
CASSLRQGRETQYF TGCGCCAGCAGCCTACGACAGGGACGAGAGACCCAGTACTTC TRBV5-1 - TRBD1 TRBJ2-5
CASSLSAQGSQPQHF TGTGCCAGCAGTTTATCAGCCCAGGGCAGTCAGCCCCAGCATTTT TRBV27 - - TRBJ1-5
CAWRTGRSGNTIYF TGTGCCTGGAGGACAGGGCGCTCTGGAAACACCATATATTTT TRBV30 once TRBD1 TRBJ1-3
CASSDGSHRAATNEKLFF TGTGCCAGCAGTGACGGGTCTCACAGGGCTGCAACTAATGAAAAACTGTTTTTT TRBV2 - - TRBJ1-4
CASGTVPYEQYF TGTGCCAGCGGGACAGTCCCCTACGAGCAGTACTTC TRBV7-9 once TRBD1 TRBJ2-7
CASTSLAGEQFF TGTGCCAGCACCTCCTTGGCGGGTGAGCAGTTCTTC TRBV7-9 - - TRBJ2-1